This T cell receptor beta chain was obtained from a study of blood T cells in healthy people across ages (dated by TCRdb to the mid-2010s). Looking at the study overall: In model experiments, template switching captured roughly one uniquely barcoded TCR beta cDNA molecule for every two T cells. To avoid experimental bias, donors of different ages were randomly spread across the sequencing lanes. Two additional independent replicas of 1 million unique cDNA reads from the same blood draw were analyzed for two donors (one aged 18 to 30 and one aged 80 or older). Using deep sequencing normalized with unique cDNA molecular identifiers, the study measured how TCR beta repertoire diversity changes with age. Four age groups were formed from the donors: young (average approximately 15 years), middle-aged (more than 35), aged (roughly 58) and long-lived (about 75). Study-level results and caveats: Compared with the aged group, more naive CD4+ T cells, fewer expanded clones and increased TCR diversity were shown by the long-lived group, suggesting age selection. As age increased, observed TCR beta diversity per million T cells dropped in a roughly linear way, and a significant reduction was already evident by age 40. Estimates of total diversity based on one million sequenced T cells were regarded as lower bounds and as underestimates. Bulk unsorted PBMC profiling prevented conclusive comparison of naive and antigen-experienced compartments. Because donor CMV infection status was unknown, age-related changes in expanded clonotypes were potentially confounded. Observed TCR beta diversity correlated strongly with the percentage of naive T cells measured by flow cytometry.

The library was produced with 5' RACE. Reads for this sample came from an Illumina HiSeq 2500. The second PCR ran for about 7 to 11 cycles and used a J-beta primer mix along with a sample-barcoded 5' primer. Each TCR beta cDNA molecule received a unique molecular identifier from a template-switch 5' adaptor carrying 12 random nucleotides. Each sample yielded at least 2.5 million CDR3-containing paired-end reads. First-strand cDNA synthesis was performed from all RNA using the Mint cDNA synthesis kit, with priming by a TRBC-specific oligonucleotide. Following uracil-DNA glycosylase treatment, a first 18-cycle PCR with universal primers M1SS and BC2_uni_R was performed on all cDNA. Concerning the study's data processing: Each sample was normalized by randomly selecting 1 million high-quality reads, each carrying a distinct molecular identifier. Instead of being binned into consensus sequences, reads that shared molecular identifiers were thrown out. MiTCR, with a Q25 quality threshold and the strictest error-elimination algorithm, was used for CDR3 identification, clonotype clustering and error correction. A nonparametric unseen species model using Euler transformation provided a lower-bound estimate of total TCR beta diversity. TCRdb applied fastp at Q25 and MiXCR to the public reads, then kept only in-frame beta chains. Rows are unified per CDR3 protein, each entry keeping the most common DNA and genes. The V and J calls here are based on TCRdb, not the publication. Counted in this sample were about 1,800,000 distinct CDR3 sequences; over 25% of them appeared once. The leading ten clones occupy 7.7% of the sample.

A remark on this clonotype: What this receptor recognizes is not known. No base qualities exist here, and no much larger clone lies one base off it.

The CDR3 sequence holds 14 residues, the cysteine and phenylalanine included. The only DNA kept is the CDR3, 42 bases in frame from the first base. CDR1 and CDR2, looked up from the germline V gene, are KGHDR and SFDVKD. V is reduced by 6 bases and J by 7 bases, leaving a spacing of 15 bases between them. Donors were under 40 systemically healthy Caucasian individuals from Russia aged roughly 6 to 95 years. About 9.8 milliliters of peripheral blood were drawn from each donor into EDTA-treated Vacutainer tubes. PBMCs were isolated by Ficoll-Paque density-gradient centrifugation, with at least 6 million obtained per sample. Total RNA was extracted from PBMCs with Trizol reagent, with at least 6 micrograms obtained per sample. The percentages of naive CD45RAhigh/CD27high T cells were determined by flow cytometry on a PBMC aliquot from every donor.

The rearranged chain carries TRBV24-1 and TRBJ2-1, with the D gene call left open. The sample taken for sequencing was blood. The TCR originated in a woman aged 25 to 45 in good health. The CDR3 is CATSFGRASNEQFF. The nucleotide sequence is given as TGTGCCACCAGTTTCGGTCGGGCCTCGAATGAGCAGTTCTTC.